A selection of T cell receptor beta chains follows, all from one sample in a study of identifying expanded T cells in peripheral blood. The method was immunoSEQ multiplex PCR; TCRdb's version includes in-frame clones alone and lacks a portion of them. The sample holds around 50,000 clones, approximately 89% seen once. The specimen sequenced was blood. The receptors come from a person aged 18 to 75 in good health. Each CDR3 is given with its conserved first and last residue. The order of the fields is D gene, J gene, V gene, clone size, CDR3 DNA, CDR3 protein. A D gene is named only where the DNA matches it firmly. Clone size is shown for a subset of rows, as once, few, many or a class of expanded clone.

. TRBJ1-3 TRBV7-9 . TGTGCCAGCAGCTTAGCAGGTTCAGGAAACACCATATATTTT CASSLAGSGNTIYF
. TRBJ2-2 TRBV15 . TGTGCCACCAGCAGAGATTCGGGGGCGCAAACCGGGGAGCTGTTTTTT CATSRDSGAQTGELFF
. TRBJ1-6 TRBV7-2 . TGTGCCAGCAGCCTAGCCGGACTTGGTCCGGGACGTAGCTCCTATAATTCACCCCTCCACTTT CASSLAGLGPGRSSYNSPLHF
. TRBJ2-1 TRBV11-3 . TGTGCCAGCAGCACGACTTACAATGAGCAGTTCTTC CASSTTYNEQFF
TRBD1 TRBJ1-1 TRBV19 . TGTGCCAGTAGTCCCCAGACAGGGGGTAGGACTGAAGCTTTCTTT CASSPQTGGRTEAFF
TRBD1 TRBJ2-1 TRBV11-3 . TGTGCCAGCAGCCCATCAGGGGGCTTCAACAATGAGCAGTTCTTC CASSPSGGFNNEQFF
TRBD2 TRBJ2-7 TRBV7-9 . TGTGCCAGCAGCTCGACCCCTAGACTAGCGGGAGGGACGATCTACGAGCAGTACTTC CASSSTPRLAGGTIYEQYF
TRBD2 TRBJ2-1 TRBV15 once TGTGCCATCGGGGCGGGGGGGGAGAGCAATGAGCAGTTCTTC CAIGAGGESNEQFF
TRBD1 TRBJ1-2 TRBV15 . TGTGCCACCAGCAGGGACAGGGCAATCTATGGCTACACCTTC CATSRDRAIYGYTF
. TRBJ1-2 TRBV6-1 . TGTGCCAGCAGTGAAGTGTCAGGTGGTTTCGATGGCTACACCTTC CASSEVSGGFDGYTF
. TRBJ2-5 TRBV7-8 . TGTGCCAGCAGCGGCCGGGGCGGGGACCAAGAGACCCAGTACTTC CASSGRGGDQETQYF
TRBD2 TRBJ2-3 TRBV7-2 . TGTGCCAGCAGCTTATTTGTCCTTAGAGCGGGGACCACCCCAGATACGCAGTATTTT CASSLFVLRAGTTPDTQYF
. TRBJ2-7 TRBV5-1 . TGCGCCAGCAGCCGGGATCTCTCCTACGAGCAGTACTTC CASSRDLSYEQYF
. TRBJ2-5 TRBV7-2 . TGTGCCAGCAGCAAGGGACCGGTCCAAGAGACCCAGTACTTC CASSKGPVQETQYF
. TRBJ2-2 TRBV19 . TGTGCCAGTAGTATCAGGGTCGGGGAGCTGTTTTTT CASSIRVGELFF
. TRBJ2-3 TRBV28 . TGTGCCAGCAGCAATCCTAGGTCGGCCCAGGATACGCAGTATTTT CASSNPRSAQDTQYF
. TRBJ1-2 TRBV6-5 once TGTGCCAGCTATAAGCCGGGGGGCCCATATGGCTACACCTTC CASYKPGGPYGYTF
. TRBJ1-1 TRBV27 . TGTGCCAGCAGTTTATTCAGGGGGAACACTGAAGCTTTCTTT CASSLFRGNTEAFF
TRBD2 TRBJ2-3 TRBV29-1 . TGCAGCGTTAATAATCCGGGACTAGCGGGAGAGGGTGGCACAGATACGCAGTATTTT CSVNNPGLAGEGGTDTQYF
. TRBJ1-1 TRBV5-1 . TGCGCCAGCAGAGCGAGGGAAAAAGAAGCTTTCTTT CASRAREKEAFF
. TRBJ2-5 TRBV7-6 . TGTGCCAGCAGCTTAGATGCCGGTAGAGGGGAGACCCAGTACTTC CASSLDAGRGETQYF
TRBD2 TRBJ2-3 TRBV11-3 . TGTGCCAGCAGCTTGAGGGGACTAGCGGGAGCAGATACGCAGTATTTT CASSLRGLAGADTQYF
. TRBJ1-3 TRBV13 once TGTGCCAGCAGCTTGGACAGATTTGGAAACACCATATATTTT CASSLDRFGNTIYF
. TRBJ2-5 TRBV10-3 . TGTGCCATCAGTGGAGGGGAGACCCAGTACTTC CAISGGETQYF
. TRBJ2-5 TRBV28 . TGTGCCAGCAGTTTCAGGGTAGTTGTCACCGAGACCCAGTACTTC CASSFRVVVTETQYF
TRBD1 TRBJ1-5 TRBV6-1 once TGTGCCAGCGGTGGACAGGGCGGCAATCAGCCCCAGCATTTT CASGGQGGNQPQHF
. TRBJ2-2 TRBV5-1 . TGCGCCAGCAGCCCAAACCCCGGGGCGGACACCGGGGAGCTGTTTTTT CASSPNPGADTGELFF
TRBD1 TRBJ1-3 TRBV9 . TGTGCCAGCAGCCAAGGGGACAGGACACGAAACACCATATATTTT CASSQGDRTRNTIYF
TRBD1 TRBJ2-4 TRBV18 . TGTGCCAGCTCACCGGGACAGGGAAACATTCAGTACTTC CASSPGQGNIQYF
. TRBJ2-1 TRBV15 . TGTGCCACCCGGGAACAGTCGAACAATGAGCAGTTCTTC CATREQSNNEQFF
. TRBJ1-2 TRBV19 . TGTGCCAGTAGGCTATCACTAGGGATCTATGGCTACACCTTC CASRLSLGIYGYTF
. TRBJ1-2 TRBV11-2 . TGTGCCAGCAGCCCAGACGGGCTGAGAGCTAACTATGGCTACACCTTC CASSPDGLRANYGYTF
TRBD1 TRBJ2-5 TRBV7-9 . TGTGCCAGCAGCTCAGTCCGGGGGACAGGGAGAGAGACCCAGTACTTC CASSSVRGTGRETQYF
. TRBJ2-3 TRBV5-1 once TGCGCCAGCGGGGTAGTCGCGGATACGCAGTATTTT CASGVVADTQYF
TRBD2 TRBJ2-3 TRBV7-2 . TGTGCCAGCAGCGTTGATAGCGGGGGCACAGATACGCAGTATTTT CASSVDSGGTDTQYF
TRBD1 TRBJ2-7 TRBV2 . TGTGCCAGCAGTCAGGACAGGGGGTCCTACGAGCAGTACTTC CASSQDRGSYEQYF
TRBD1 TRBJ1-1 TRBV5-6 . TGTGCCAGCAGCTCCCCAACCACAGGGGCAAACACTGAAGCTTTCTTT CASSSPTTGANTEAFF
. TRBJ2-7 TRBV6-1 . TGTGCCAGCAGTGAAAATCCCGGCTACGAGCAGTACTTC CASSENPGYEQYF
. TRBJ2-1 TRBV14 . TGTGCCAGCAGCCTCGGACTGGAACAGTTCTTC CASSLGLEQFF
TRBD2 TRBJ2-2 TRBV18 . TGTGCCAGCTCACCTGGCGCGGGAGGATCCGGGGAGCTGTTTTTT CASSPGAGGSGELFF
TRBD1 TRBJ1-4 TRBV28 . TGTGCCAGCAGGACAGGGAGGAAAGAAAAACTGTTTTTT CASRTGRKEKLFF
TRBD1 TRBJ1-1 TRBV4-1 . TGCGCCAGCAGCCAAACAGGGGGGAGTCGTGGCACTGAAGCTTTCTTT CASSQTGGSRGTEAFF
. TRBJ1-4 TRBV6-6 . TGTGCCAGCGGCAGGGGCGAGAATGAAAAACTGTTTTTT CASGRGENEKLFF
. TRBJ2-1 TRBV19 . TGTGCCAGTAGTATTGCCCATTCAGGAGGGCCCTACAATGAGCAGTTCTTC CASSIAHSGGPYNEQFF
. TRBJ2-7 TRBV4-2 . TGTGCCAGCAGCCAAGAGCAGGACTCCTACGAGCAGTACTTC CASSQEQDSYEQYF
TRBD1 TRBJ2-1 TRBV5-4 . TGTGCCAGCAGCGCCGGACAGGCCTCCTACAATGAGCAGTTCTTC CASSAGQASYNEQFF
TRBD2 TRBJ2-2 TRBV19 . TGTGCCAGTAGTATGCGACTAGCGGCAAACACCGGGGAGCTGTTTTTT CASSMRLAANTGELFF
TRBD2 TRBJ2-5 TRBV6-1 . TGTGCCAGCAGTGACCAGGGACTAGCGGGAGAGGGAGAGACCCAGTACTTC CASSDQGLAGEGETQYF
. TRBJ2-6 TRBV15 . TGTGCCACCAGCAGAGGCCCGAACTCTGGGGCCAACGTCCTGACTTTC CATSRGPNSGANVLTF
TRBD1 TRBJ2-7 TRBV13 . TGTGCCAGCAGCTACCAACAGGGGGCTCGGTACGAGCAGTACTTC CASSYQQGARYEQYF
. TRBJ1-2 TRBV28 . TGTGCCAGCAGTACCTTCTATGGCTACACCTTC CASSTFYGYTF
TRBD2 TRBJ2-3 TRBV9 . TGTGCCAGCAGCGTTTTTGCGGGAGGACTTATTGATACGCAGTATTTT CASSVFAGGLIDTQYF
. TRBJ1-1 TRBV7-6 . TGTGCCAGCAGCCCGACGGGGTTGAACACTGAAGCTTTCTTT CASSPTGLNTEAFF